This T cell receptor (beta chain) was retrieved from a study of chemoradiotherapy in HPV16-positive cancers. About the research overall: Candidate HPV-specific clones and shared TCR motifs came from a couple of HPV16-positive patients.

Repeated repertoire sampling spanned the course of chemoradiotherapy. The CDR3 covers 19 residues. The V gene's germline CDR1 is SGHRS and CDR2 YFSETQ. Trimming removed 4 bases from V and 2 bases from J; junction bases left unmatched: 17. Produced via immunoSEQ multiplex PCR; TCRdb's table is partial and in-frame only. The sample lists roughly 4,000 clones; 84% were seen once. A single count supports this clone. The rearrangement joins TRBV5-1 to TRBJ2-1, with 8 nucleotides matching TRBD1. This material consisted of tumor tissue, taken from a patient who underwent chemoradiotherapy. The receptor was derived from a human donor with HPV-associated anogenital cancer. The CDR3: CASSQPTGLRDRTYNEQFF. The DNA for the CDR3 is TGCGCCAGCAGCCAACCAACGGGACTTCGGGACAGGACCTACAATGAGCAGTTCTTC.